This T cell receptor beta chain was identified in a study of T-cell memory formation after mild COVID-19. For the study at large: Clusters were largely donor specific. Study results and limitations: The SARS-CoV-2 specificity of second-wave clones reaching peak at day 37 remained unverified. Certain responding clones were present in pre-infection memory, suggesting participation of cross-reactive memory. There was a balanced CD4/CD8 profile in clones contracting day 15 to 85, and later expanders leaned CD4+.

The CDR3 length is 11 residues. The germline gives CDR1 MNHNY, CDR2 SVGAGI (reference sequence). V was pared by 0 bases and J by 7 bases, with 4 bases between. TCRdb re-analysed the 5' RACE reads in MiXCR, keeping a single row per CDR3 protein. The top ten clones hold about a fifth of a sample with hundreds of thousands of distinct CDR3 sequences, roughly 15% of them seen once. On this clonotype: Its antigen is undetermined.

The source is a man between 18 and 29 years old who had mild COVID-19 (a few samples of this study predate the infection). Cell type and time point are not known. What was sequenced was PBMCs or a T cell subset sorted from them (not recorded which). This chain links TRBV6-6 with TRBJ2-7; D not resolved. The CDR3 protein is CASSYSGEQYV. The CDR3 DNA reads as TGTGCCAGCAGTTACTCGGGTGAGCAGTACGTC.